This is a list of T cell receptor beta chains from one sample in a study of blood T cell repertoires in COVID-19. Some clones are missing from TCRdb's copy, which holds only in-frame ones; the method was immunoSEQ multiplex PCR. The sample lists 180,000 or so clones, approximately 86% seen once, with roughly 8% in the top ten. Sequencing was done on a sample of peripheral blood. The receptors come from a man in his 60s with acute or convalescent COVID-19. Each CDR3 is given with its conserved first and last residue. The order of the fields is V gene, CDR3 length, clone size, D gene, J gene, CDR3 protein, CDR3 DNA. The D gene is left open where the match is weak. Some rows have no size entry. The others give once, few or many, or a class for an expanded clone.

V gene: TRBV28; CDR3 length: 13; clone size: -; D gene: -; J gene: TRBJ2-1; CDR3 protein: CASSPRDNNEQFF; CDR3 DNA: TGTGCCAGCAGTCCTAGGGACAACAATGAGCAGTTCTTC
V gene: TRBV15; CDR3 length: 16; clone size: -; D gene: -; J gene: TRBJ2-7; CDR3 protein: CATSRDRLTGTYEQYF; CDR3 DNA: TGTGCCACCAGCAGAGATCGGCTGACGGGAACCTACGAGCAGTACTTC
V gene: TRBV21-1; CDR3 length: 21; clone size: once; D gene: -; J gene: TRBJ2-6; CDR3 protein: CASSKHPGLAEVRSGANVLTF; CDR3 DNA: TGTGCCAGCAGCAAACATCCGGGACTAGCGGAAGTACGCTCTGGGGCCAACGTCCTGACTTTC
V gene: TRBV9; CDR3 length: 15; clone size: -; D gene: -; J gene: TRBJ2-7; CDR3 protein: CASSVEGSGIYEQYF; CDR3 DNA: TGTGCCAGCAGCGTAGAAGGTAGCGGAATCTACGAGCAGTACTTC
V gene: TRBV5-1; CDR3 length: 16; clone size: -; D gene: TRBD2; J gene: TRBJ2-2; CDR3 protein: CASSREGSANTGELFF; CDR3 DNA: TGCGCCAGCAGCCGGGAGGGATCCGCGAACACCGGGGAGCTGTTTTTT
V gene: TRBV7-3; CDR3 length: 13; clone size: -; D gene: -; J gene: TRBJ1-1; CDR3 protein: CASSLRANTEAFF; CDR3 DNA: TGTGCCAGCAGCTTAAGGGCGAACACTGAAGCTTTCTTT
V gene: TRBV19; CDR3 length: 15; clone size: -; D gene: -; J gene: TRBJ2-1; CDR3 protein: CASSINGGDYNEQFF; CDR3 DNA: TGTGCCAGTAGTATCAACGGCGGGGACTACAATGAGCAGTTCTTC
V gene: TRBV18; CDR3 length: 14; clone size: -; D gene: -; J gene: TRBJ1-1; CDR3 protein: CASSPPRGNTEAFF; CDR3 DNA: TGTGCCAGCTCACCACCCAGGGGGAACACTGAAGCTTTCTTT
V gene: TRBV6-5; CDR3 length: 14; clone size: once; D gene: -; J gene: TRBJ1-6; CDR3 protein: CASSQRVRDSPLHF; CDR3 DNA: TGTGCCAGCAGTCAGAGGGTTCGAGACTCACCCCTCCACTTT
V gene: TRBV7-9; CDR3 length: 19; clone size: once; D gene: -; J gene: TRBJ2-7; CDR3 protein: CASSPMKGSGWRDYGEQYF; CDR3 DNA: TGTGCCAGCAGCCCGATGAAGGGCTCGGGCTGGAGGGATTACGGGGAGCAGTACTTC
V gene: TRBV2; CDR3 length: 14; clone size: once; D gene: TRBD2; J gene: TRBJ2-3; CDR3 protein: CASSEGLAGVTQYF; CDR3 DNA: TGTGCCAGCAGTGAGGGACTAGCGGGAGTGACGCAGTATTTT
V gene: TRBV6-1; CDR3 length: 15; clone size: -; D gene: TRBD1; J gene: TRBJ1-6; CDR3 protein: CASSERQGRNSPLHF; CDR3 DNA: TGTGCCAGCAGTGAGCGACAGGGGAGAAATTCACCCCTCCACTTT
V gene: TRBV28; CDR3 length: 15; clone size: -; D gene: -; J gene: TRBJ2-3; CDR3 protein: CASSLNGLPTDTQYF; CDR3 DNA: TGTGCCAGCAGTTTAAATGGACTACCAACAGATACGCAGTATTTT
V gene: TRBV18; CDR3 length: 15; clone size: -; D gene: -; J gene: TRBJ2-6; CDR3 protein: CASSLAVSGANVLTF; CDR3 DNA: TGTGCCAGCTCACTCGCGGTCTCTGGGGCCAACGTCCTGACTTTC
V gene: TRBV2; CDR3 length: 13; clone size: -; D gene: -; J gene: TRBJ2-1; CDR3 protein: CASTGGALNEQFF; CDR3 DNA: TGTGCCAGCACCGGAGGGGCATTGAATGAGCAGTTCTTC
V gene: TRBV5-1; CDR3 length: 15; clone size: -; D gene: TRBD2; J gene: TRBJ2-5; CDR3 protein: CASSGTSGIKETQYF; CDR3 DNA: TGCGCCAGCAGCGGGACTAGCGGAATTAAAGAGACCCAGTACTTC
V gene: TRBV29-1; CDR3 length: 12; clone size: -; D gene: -; J gene: TRBJ1-2; CDR3 protein: CSVVAGNYGYTF; CDR3 DNA: TGCAGCGTTGTAGCGGGAAACTATGGCTACACCTTC
V gene: TRBV28; CDR3 length: 15; clone size: -; D gene: TRBD1; J gene: TRBJ2-4; CDR3 protein: CASSSGGFAKNIQYF; CDR3 DNA: TGTGCCAGCAGCTCAGGGGGCTTCGCCAAAAACATTCAGTACTTC
V gene: TRBV5-1; CDR3 length: 13; clone size: -; D gene: -; J gene: TRBJ2-5; CDR3 protein: CASSLSSQETQYF; CDR3 DNA: TGCGCCAGCAGCTTGTCCAGCCAAGAGACCCAGTACTTC
V gene: TRBV14; CDR3 length: 17; clone size: -; D gene: TRBD2; J gene: TRBJ2-5; CDR3 protein: CASSQVRWGGDQETQYF; CDR3 DNA: TGTGCCAGCAGCCAAGTAAGGTGGGGGGGAGACCAAGAGACCCAGTACTTC
V gene: TRBV6-1; CDR3 length: 13; clone size: -; D gene: TRBD1; J gene: TRBJ1-1; CDR3 protein: CASSEESGGRAFF; CDR3 DNA: TGTGCCAGCAGTGAAGAGTCAGGGGGACGAGCTTTCTTT
V gene: TRBV9; CDR3 length: 15; clone size: -; D gene: TRBD1; J gene: TRBJ2-7; CDR3 protein: CASSPRGRGRYEQYF; CDR3 DNA: TGTGCCAGCAGCCCAAGAGGCAGGGGGCGCTACGAGCAGTACTTC
V gene: TRBV6-5; CDR3 length: 14; clone size: -; D gene: TRBD1; J gene: TRBJ1-1; CDR3 protein: CASSLRTGNTEAFF; CDR3 DNA: TGTGCCAGCAGTCTCCGGACAGGGAACACTGAAGCTTTCTTT
V gene: TRBV9; CDR3 length: 15; clone size: -; D gene: TRBD2; J gene: TRBJ2-7; CDR3 protein: CASSGRVGGAYEQYF; CDR3 DNA: TGTGCCAGCAGCGGCCGCGTGGGGGGGGCCTACGAGCAGTACTTC
V gene: TRBV7-8; CDR3 length: 16; clone size: -; D gene: TRBD1; J gene: TRBJ2-1; CDR3 protein: CASSLERDRPYNEQFF; CDR3 DNA: TGTGCCAGCAGCTTAGAAAGGGACAGGCCCTACAATGAGCAGTTCTTC
V gene: TRBV7-9; CDR3 length: 13; clone size: -; D gene: -; J gene: TRBJ1-2; CDR3 protein: CASSLGGTAGYTF; CDR3 DNA: TGTGCCAGCAGCTTGGGGGGAACGGCTGGCTACACCTTC